This T cell receptor beta chain was captured by sequencing in a study of cytomegalovirus exposure and HLA in healthy donors (dated by TCRdb to about 2017). With regard to the full study: An earlier analysis of about 560 of the donors reported about 260 Gb of sequence data and around 100 million unique TCR beta sequences obtained from about 200 million T cells. A later genetic analysis used genome-wide SNP genotypes for about 65% of the 666 donors, treating that subset as a discovery cohort. On average, roughly 240,000 unique TCR beta nucleotide sequences were sequenced per donor among several hundred genotyped donors of the cohort, with roughly 18% of those sequences being non-productive. Both class I and class II loci were covered by HLA typing, at four-digit resolution. About five DR-DQ haplotypes were handled as single units for association and clustering, since linkage in the cohort was strong. An earlier analysis of a few hundred of the donors applied high-throughput TCR beta sequencing to assess whether each TCR beta V gene segment acted as functional or pseudogenic. Among the roughly 400 genotyped donors, around 81% belonged to the genetic ancestry cluster associated with self-reported Caucasian donors. An early release that covered some 630 HLA-typed donors contained 300 to 350 gigabases of sequencing data and 80 million or so unique TCR sequences. The study aimed to test whether cataloging public T cell receptors could reveal signatures of past pathogen exposure. Alongside the repertoire data, information on donor age, sex, ethnicity and CMV serostatus was compiled. High-throughput TCR immunosequencing, statistical association of individual TCRs with disease status, and machine learning were combined to predict cytomegalovirus infection status. In the later analysis, no new phenotypic data were used to find candidate immune exposures; instead, reliance was placed on TCR beta sequences and their occurrence across donors. Typing coverage differed by locus: A, B, C, DRB1 and DQB1 were typed in roughly 620-630 donors, DQA1 in approximately 520, DPA1 in nearly 610, and DPB1 in approximately 450. The T cell repertoires of under 700 subjects were profiled by immunosequencing and related to cytomegalovirus serostatus. Besides the first cohort of 550 to 750 subjects, a separate validation cohort made up of 120 different subjects was used. Every discovery cohort repertoire had been produced on one sequencing platform. In a later analysis, previously published TCR beta repertoires from some 640 donors were re-analyzed and high-resolution HLA genotyping was added so that TCR occurrence patterns could be studied.

The paper's findings and limits, for the study overall: Because HLA typing was unavailable for some donors at each locus, only the typed subset was used in association tests. In vitro tests confirmed that a few of the cytomegalovirus-associated TCR beta chains recognize cytomegalovirus antigens. Some IMGT-functional V segments, including TRBV6-2 and TRBV6-3, could not be told apart with the 87-base-pair reads, so those segments were excluded. At a false discovery rate of 0.05, a later analysis linked about 16,000 TCR beta sequences to specific HLA alleles. According to a later analysis, TCR association rates differed among HLA loci, with DRB1 alleles showing the most associated TCRs and HLA-C alleles showing the fewest. When HLA alleles, especially DR and DQ, strongly co-occurred, TCR associations were difficult to assign to individual alleles. The classifier was reported to diagnose cytomegalovirus status with high specificity and sensitivity in both the original cohort and the validation cohort. A total of some 180 TCR beta chains were listed by the study as associated with cytomegalovirus. Compared with the approximately 600-donor mean, donors in an Asian-associated ancestry cluster had fewer N-insertions in productive TCRs, according to a later genetic analysis. Because counts were too low, more than 15 rarely observed V segments, including chromosome 9 orphons, were left out of the earlier analysis of a few hundred of the donors. A cluster of highly shared sequence variants was judged likely to represent a technical artifact of the sequencing pipeline. In a later analysis, most CMV-associated TCR beta chains were found to appear HLA-restricted, with HLA associations seemingly driven largely by CMV exposure. A later genetic analysis associated a missense DCLRE1C variant with V-gene and J-gene trimming of TCR beta chains, and an independent cohort replicated the association. Sequencing depth was assumed to be roughly uniform across donors in the presence/absence analyses, though that assumption may not hold. A further reported finding was that TCR beta sequences accurately predicted the HLA-A and HLA-B alleles for most subjects in the first cohort. In a later analysis, HLA-associated TCR beta chains showed more clonal expansion and lower generation probabilities than non-associated chains that were equally common. Only TCR beta chains were sequenced in this cohort, and the absence of alpha or paired-chain data limited detectable features. In an earlier analysis of 500 to 650 of the donors, most TCR beta V segments appeared in productive rearrangements about 87% or about 30% of the time, broadly matching IMGT annotations. Linkage disequilibrium might explain the correlated functional status among segregating V segments, but an unknown experimental factor could not be excluded. While some public TCRs were present in many individuals, most TCR sequences turned up only very rarely across donors. The only immune exposure information available for the cohort was CMV serostatus. The authors suggested that the approach could potentially be generalized to other disease states and immunological phenotypes. Several of the top co-occurrence clusters appeared to be linked to parvovirus B19, influenza, CMV and Epstein-Barr virus, according to a later analysis.

The cohort consisted of some 730 healthy bone marrow donors. Cohort members were all nominally healthy when sampled, although unrecorded immune exposures were likely present. The donor tested CMV seronegative and was one of the 352 seronegative cohort members. Each donor provided a peripheral blood sample, and peripheral blood mononuclear cells were used for TCR beta sequencing. Genomic DNA extraction from the blood cell samples was performed with the Qiagen DNeasy Blood Extraction Kit. Libraries came from the immunoSEQ multiplex PCR assay. A mixture of 60 forward primers for TCR Vbeta segments and 13 reverse primers for TCR Jbeta segments was used in the multiplex PCR. The CDR3 region of rearranged TCR beta genes was amplified from genomic DNA with a multiplex PCR assay. Amplified TCR beta libraries were sequenced as 87-base-pair reads on the Illumina HiSeq System. The source study handled its data this way. Across the 500 to 850 repertoires, a later analysis counted approximately 83 million unique TCR beta chains, around 11 million of which were shared by at least two donors. To remove PCR and sequencing errors, raw reads were error-corrected and collapsed into unique sequences using a nearest-neighbor algorithm that merged closely related sequences. Alignment of CDR3 sequences to IMGT reference sequences was used to assign V, D and J gene segments. For a sequence to be retained, a match of at least six nucleotides to both a V gene segment and a J gene segment was required. A rearrangement was called productive if the CDR3 had no stop codons and remained in frame with V and J, and every other rearrangement was called non-productive. Following IMGT convention, CDR3 was defined as the stretch from the second conserved V-encoded cysteine to the conserved J-encoded phenylalanine. In an earlier analysis of 500 to 650 of the donors, sequences lacking an unambiguous match to a single V gene segment were excluded. In an earlier analysis of a few hundred of the donors, V segments were called functional above 56.7% productive rearrangements and were called segregating when the between-donor standard deviation exceeded 5%. A statistical classification framework was built for diagnosing cytomegalovirus status from the catalog of TCR beta chain sequences. V and J gene assignment, in a later analysis, came from comparing TCR nucleotide sequences with IMGT/GENE-DB human TR gene sequences. Using the TCRdist pipeline, a later analysis assigned CDR3 sequences along with most-parsimonious VDJ recombination scenarios. In a later analysis, every TCR beta chain was defined by the combination of its CDR3 amino acid sequence and its V-gene family, and reads without a unique V-gene family were dropped. A later analysis removed 592 highly shared, low-generation-probability nucleotide sequences to deal with suspected cross-contamination and a sequencing artifact. For each public chain, a later analysis derived a clonal expansion index from normalized ranks of inferred template counts within each repertoire. In a later analysis, generation probabilities were computed with a VDJ recombination model fitted to out-of-frame rearrangements, and the resulting probabilities were checked against IGoR. Hypergeometric tests were used in a later analysis to score TCR-TCR, TCR-HLA and TCR-CMV co-occurrence, with a repertoire-size bias correction applied to the TCR pairs. A later analysis estimated false discovery rates by permuting HLA or CMV assignments 20 times. In a later analysis, co-occurring TCRs were grouped using DBSCAN, and TCRdist sequence similarity was added for clustering within HLA-allele-positive subsets. Co-occurrence clustering excluded repertoires with fewer than 30,000 or more than 120,000 public chains, plus five with anomalous nucleotide sharing. TCRdb took this table from immuneACCESS and kept in-frame rearrangements with V and J called. Such tables lack part of the clones; where checked against another copy, unresolved V genes explain under half of the gap, and the rest is unexplained. The V and J calls and the clone size are those of that table, but D and trimming were determined from the DNA. For this sample there are 180,000 or so clones; 70% to 80% appear just once. Around 1.5% of the sample is taken by the ten largest.

V is shortened by 0 bases, J by 6 bases, and the region joining them spans 12 bases. Via the germline V gene, CDR1 is SGDLS and CDR2 YYNGEE. The CDR3 sequence holds 15 residues, the cysteine and phenylalanine included. CDR3 DNA is the only sequence kept; it has 45 bases, read in frame from the first base. Concerning this clone: Its binding antigen is unknown. No base-level quality is on record; no much larger clone is a single base apart.

The chain joins TRBV9 to TRBJ1-4; possibly the D gene is TRBD1, per 5 matching bases. The sequence was collected from a man between 18 and 29 years old in good health and CMV-seronegative. Sequenced input: PBMCs. At the DNA level, the sequence is TGTGCCAGCAGCGTAGAGGCCAGGGAAGATGAAAAACTGTTTTTT. It translates as CASSVEAREDEKLFF.